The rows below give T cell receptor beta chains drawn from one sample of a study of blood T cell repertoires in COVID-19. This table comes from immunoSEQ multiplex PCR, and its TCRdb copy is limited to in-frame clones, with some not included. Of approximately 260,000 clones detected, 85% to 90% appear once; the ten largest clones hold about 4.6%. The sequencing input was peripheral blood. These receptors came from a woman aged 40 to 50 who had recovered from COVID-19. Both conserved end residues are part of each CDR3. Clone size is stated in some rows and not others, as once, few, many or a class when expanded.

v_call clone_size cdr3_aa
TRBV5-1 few CASSLMPTISGHLLTYEQYF
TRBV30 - CAWAKGGNGYTF
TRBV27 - CASSLRGEIGELFF
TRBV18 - CASSRMGRDTEAFF
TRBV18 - CASSWTGVGAKNIQYF
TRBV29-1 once CSVSGEPQGNEKLFF
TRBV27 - CASSLQSRSTHYYEQYF
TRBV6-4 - CASSDSGRDTDTQYF
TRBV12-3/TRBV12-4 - CASSRGRDTQYF
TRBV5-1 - CASREQERPNTEAFF
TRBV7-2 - CASSLVGTGGAGYTF
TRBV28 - CASSLETGNTEAFF